This T cell receptor beta chain stems from a study of CD8+CD57+ T cells in acquired aplastic anemia. Overall study context: The sorted CD4+ and CD8+ cells yielded an average approximately 3 ug of DNA.

Patients sequenced had flow cytometry evidence of CD8+CD57+ cell expansion. Everyone among the patients had severe acquired aplastic anemia. The germline gives CDR1 SGHTA, CDR2 FQGNSA. Trimming cost V 4 bases and J 0 bases; bases outside gene matches: 1. The CDR3 extends over 14 amino acids. TCR beta VDJ and CDR3 were profiled, and genomic DNA was the template. TCRdb recomputed calls from the reads with MiXCR, one row per CDR3 protein. The sample consists of 150,000 to 200,000 distinct CDR3 sequences, roughly 48% of them appearing once. The sample comprised sorted CD4+, CD8+, or CD8+CD57+ T cells (not recorded which) from PBMCs. This TCR came from a human donor with aplastic anemia. V is TRBV7-2 and J is TRBJ2-7; the match to TRBD2 covers 9 bases. In nucleotides, the CDR3 is TGTGCCAGCAGCTCGACTAGCGGCTCCTACGAGCAGTACTTC. Translation: CASSSTSGSYEQYF.